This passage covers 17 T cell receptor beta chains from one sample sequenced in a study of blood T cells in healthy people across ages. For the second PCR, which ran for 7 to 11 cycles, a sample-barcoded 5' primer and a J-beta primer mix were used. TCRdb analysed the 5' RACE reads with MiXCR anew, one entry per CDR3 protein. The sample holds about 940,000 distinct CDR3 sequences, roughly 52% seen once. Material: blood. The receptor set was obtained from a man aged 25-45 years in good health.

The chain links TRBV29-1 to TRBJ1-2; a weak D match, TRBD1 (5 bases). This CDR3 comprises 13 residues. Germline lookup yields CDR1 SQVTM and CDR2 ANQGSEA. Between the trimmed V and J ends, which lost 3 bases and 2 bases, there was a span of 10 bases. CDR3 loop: CSVDQGGNYGYTF. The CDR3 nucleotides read TGCAGCGTTGACCAGGGTGGGAACTATGGCTACACCTTC.

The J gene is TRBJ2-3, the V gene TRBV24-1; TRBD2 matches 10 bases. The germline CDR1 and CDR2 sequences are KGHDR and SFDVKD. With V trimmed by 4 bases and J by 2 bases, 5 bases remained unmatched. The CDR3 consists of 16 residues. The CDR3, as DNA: TGTGCCACCAGTGACCTAGCGGGGGAGGACACAGATACGCAGTATTTT. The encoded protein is CATSDLAGEDTDTQYF.

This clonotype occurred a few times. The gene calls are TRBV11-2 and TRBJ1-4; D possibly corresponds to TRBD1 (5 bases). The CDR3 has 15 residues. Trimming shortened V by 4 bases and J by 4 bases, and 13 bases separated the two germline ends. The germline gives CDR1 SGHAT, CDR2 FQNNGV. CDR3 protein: CASSWSGTDNEKLFF. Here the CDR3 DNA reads TGTGCCAGCAGCTGGTCCGGGACGGATAATGAAAAACTGTTTTTT.

The CDR3 spells CASSAGTGLGQPQHF. CDR3 nucleotides: TGTGCCAGCAGCGCAGGGACAGGGCTAGGCCAGCCCCAGCATTTT. The chain links TRBV9 to TRBJ1-5; 9 bases match TRBD1. This CDR3 comprises 15 residues. Germline CDR1 SGDLS, CDR2 YYNGEE. V was clipped by 3 bases and J by 7 bases; unmatched bases: 8.

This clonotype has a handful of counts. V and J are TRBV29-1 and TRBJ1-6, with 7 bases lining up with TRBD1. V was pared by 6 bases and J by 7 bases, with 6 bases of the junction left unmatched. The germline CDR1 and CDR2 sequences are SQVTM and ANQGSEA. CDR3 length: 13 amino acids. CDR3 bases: TGCAGCGTAAGAGACAGGGAGAATTCACCCCTCCACTTT. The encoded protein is CSVRDRENSPLHF.

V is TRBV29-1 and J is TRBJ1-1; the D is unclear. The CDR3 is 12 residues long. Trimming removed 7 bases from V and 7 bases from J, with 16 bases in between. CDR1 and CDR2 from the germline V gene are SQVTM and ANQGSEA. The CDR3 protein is CSAAGGYIEAFF. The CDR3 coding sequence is TGCAGCGCCGCGGGCGGGTATATTGAAGCTTTCTTT.

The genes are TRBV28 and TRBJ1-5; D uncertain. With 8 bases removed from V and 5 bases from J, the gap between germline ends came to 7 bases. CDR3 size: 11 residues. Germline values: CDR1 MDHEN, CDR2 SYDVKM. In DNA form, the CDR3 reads TGTGCCAGCCGGGCTGATCAGCCCCAGCATTTT. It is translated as CASRADQPQHF.

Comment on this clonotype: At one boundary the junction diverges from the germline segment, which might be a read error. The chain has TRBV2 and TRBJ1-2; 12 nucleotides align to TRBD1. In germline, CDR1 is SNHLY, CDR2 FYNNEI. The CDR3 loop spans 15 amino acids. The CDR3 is CASREGTGGGYGYTF. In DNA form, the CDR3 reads TGTGCCAGCAGGGAAGGGACAGGGGGCGGGTATGGCTACACCTTC.

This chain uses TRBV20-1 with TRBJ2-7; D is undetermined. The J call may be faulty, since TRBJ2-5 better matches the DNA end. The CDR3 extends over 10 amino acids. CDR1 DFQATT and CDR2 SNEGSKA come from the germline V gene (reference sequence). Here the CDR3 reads CSALVATQYF. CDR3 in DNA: TGCAGTGCCCTCGTGGCGACCCAGTACTTC.

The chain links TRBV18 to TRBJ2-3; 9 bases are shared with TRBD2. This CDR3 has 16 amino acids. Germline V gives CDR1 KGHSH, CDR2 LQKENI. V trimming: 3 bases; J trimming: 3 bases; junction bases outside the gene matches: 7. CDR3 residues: CASSPFSGGQTDTQYF. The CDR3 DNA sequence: TGTGCCAGCTCACCCTTTAGCGGGGGCCAGACAGATACGCAGTATTTT.

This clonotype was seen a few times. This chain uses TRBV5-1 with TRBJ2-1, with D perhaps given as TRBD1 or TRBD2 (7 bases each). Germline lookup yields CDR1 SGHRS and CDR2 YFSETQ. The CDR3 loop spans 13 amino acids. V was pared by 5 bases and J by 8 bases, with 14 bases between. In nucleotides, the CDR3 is TGCGCCAGCAGGATGGGAGGGGGCGATGAGCAGTTCTTC. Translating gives CASRMGGGDEQFF. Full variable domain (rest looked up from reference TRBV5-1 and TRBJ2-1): KAGVTQTPRYLIKTRGQQVTLSCSPISGHRSVSWYQQTPGQGLQFLFEYFSETQRNKGNFPGRFSGRQFSNSRSEMNVSTLELGDSALYLCASRMGGGDEQFFGPGTRLTVL.

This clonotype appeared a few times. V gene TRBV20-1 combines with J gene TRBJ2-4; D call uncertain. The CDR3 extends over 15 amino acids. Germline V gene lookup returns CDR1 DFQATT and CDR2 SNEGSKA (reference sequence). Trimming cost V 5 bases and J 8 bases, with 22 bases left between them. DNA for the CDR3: TGCAGTGCTGGATTGGCGGACCTCCTTGTAGACATTCAGTACTTC. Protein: CSAGLADLLVDIQYF.

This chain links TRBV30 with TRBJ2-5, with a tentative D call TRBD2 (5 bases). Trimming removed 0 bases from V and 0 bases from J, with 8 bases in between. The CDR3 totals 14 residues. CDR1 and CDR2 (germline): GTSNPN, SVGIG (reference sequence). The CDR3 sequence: CAWSVRGNQETQYF. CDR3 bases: TGTGCCTGGAGTGTCCGGGGAAACCAAGAGACCCAGTACTTC.

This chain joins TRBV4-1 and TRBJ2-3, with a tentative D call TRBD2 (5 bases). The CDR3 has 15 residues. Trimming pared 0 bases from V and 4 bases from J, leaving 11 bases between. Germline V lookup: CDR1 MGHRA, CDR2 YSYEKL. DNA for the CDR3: TGCGCCAGCAGCCAAGAAACTAGTCGCGCAGATACGCAGTATTTT. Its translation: CASSQETSRADTQYF.

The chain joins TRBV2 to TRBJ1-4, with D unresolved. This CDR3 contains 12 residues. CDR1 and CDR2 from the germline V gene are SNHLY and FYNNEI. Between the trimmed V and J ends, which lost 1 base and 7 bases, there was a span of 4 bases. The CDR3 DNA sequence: TGTGCCAGCAGTGAAGGGCCTGAAAAACTGTTTTTT. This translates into CASSEGPEKLFF.

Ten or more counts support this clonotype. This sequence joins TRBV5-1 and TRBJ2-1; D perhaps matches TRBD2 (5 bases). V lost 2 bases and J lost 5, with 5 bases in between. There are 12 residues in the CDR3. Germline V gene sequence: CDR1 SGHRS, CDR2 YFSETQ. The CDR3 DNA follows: TGCGCCAGCAGCTTCGGGGACAATGAGCAGTTCTTC. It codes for CASSFGDNEQFF.

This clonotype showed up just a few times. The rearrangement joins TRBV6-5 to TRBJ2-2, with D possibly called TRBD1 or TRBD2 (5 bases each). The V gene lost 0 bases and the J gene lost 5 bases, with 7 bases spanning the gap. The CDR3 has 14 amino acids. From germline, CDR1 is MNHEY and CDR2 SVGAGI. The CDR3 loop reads CASSYSRGTGELFF. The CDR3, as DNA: TGTGCCAGCAGTTACTCGAGGGGAACCGGGGAGCTGTTTTTT.